Listed here are 21 T cell receptor beta chains from one sample, sequenced in a study of blood T cell repertoires in COVID-19. Measured with immunoSEQ multiplex PCR; TCRdb has only the in-frame clones, and not every one. In the table there are 90,000 to 110,000 clones, about 85% of which are singletons. Material for sequencing was peripheral blood. The origin of the receptors is a man aged 50-60 years with acute or convalescent COVID-19.

This clone has a handful of counts. This chain links TRBV13 with TRBJ1-1; TRBD1 matches at 8 bases. The ends lost 4 bases at V and 0 bases at J; junction bases unmatched: 10. This CDR3 is 17 amino acids long. The germline V gene has CDR1 PRHDT and CDR2 FYEKMQ (reference sequence). CDR3 sequence: CASSSYRGGFMNTEAFF. The CDR3 DNA sequence: TGTGCCAGCAGCTCATACAGGGGGGGATTTATGAACACTGAAGCTTTCTTT.

As DNA, the CDR3 is TGTGCCAGCACACTAAAAGAGGGATACTACGAGCAGTACTTC. Protein product: CASTLKEGYYEQYF. The chain is built from TRBV5-5 and TRBJ2-7; D is possibly TRBD2 (5 bases). The CDR3 has 14 residues. The germline V and J ends were trimmed by 6 bases and 3 bases, with 16 bases remaining between them. Germline assignment: CDR1 SGHKS and CDR2 YYEKEE (reference sequence).

The V and J genes are TRBV24-1 and TRBJ2-1; 10 nucleotides match TRBD2. The ends lost 3 bases at V and 8 bases at J; junction bases unmatched: 6. The CDR3 is 15 amino acids. CDR1 KGHDR and CDR2 SFDVKD come from the germline V gene. The CDR3 bases are TGTGCCACCAGTGATGTAGGGACTAGCGTTGATGAGCAGTTCTTC. It encodes CATSDVGTSVDEQFF.

The chain carries TRBV24-1 and TRBJ2-2, with 11 bases matching TRBD1. The V gene's germline CDR1 is KGHDR and CDR2 SFDVKD. CDR3 size: 19 residues. Trimming at V came to 3 bases and at J to 7 bases, leaving 15 bases not matched to a gene. Written as DNA, the CDR3 is TGTGCCACCAGTGATGCCGCGCCCGGGACAGGGGGTTGGGTCGGGGAGCTGTTTTTT. Translated, it gives CATSDAAPGTGGWVGELFF.

V gene TRBV6-5 combines with J gene TRBJ2-7; 12 positions match TRBD1. With 4 bases clipped from V and 7 bases from J, the junction kept 8 bases outside the gene matches. The germline V gene encodes CDR1 MNHEY and CDR2 SVGAGI. The CDR3 totals 15 residues. CDR3 in amino acids: CASSFHGTGGGEQYF. In DNA, the CDR3 is TGTGCCAGCAGTTTCCATGGGACAGGGGGCGGGGAGCAGTACTTC.

The chain is built from TRBV19 and TRBJ1-2; 10 bases are a match to TRBD1. The V segment lost 3 bases and the J segment 4 bases; nucleotides outside the gene matches: 17. CDR1 is LNHDA, CDR2 SQIVND, per germline (reference sequence). CDR3 length equals 19 residues. CDR3 in DNA: TGTGCCAGTAGTATCAAACAAAGGGACAGGGGTATCGTACCCTATGGCTACACCTTC. Translated: CASSIKQRDRGIVPYGYTF.

The sample holds many counts of this clone. The chain employs TRBV24-1 and TRBJ1-2; TRBD1 agrees at 8 bases. Germline CDR1 reads KGHDR; CDR2 reads SFDVKD. CDR3 length equals 15 residues. The V gene end was trimmed by 4 bases and the J gene end by 8 bases; junction bases not matched to a gene: 11. Here the CDR3 DNA reads TGTGCCACCAGTGACCCACGGACAGGGAAAGAAGGCTACACCTTC. Its translation is CATSDPRTGKEGYTF.

The chain employs TRBV28 and TRBJ2-7; tentatively, D is TRBD1 (6 bases). The CDR3 sequence is 12 residues long. Germline values: CDR1 MDHEN, CDR2 SYDVKM. Trimming stripped 6 bases from V and 3 bases from J, with 9 bases between. In DNA, the CDR3 is TGTGCCAGCAGGGGGACATTCTACGAGCAGTACTTC. Its translation: CASRGTFYEQYF.

The rearrangement links TRBV9 to TRBJ2-7, with 7 nucleotides matching TRBD2. Per the germline V gene, CDR1 is SGDLS and CDR2 is YYNGEE. V dropped 0 bases and J dropped 2; count of bases not matched to a gene: 2. This CDR3 region has 14 residues. CDR3 coding DNA: TGTGCCAGCAGCGTAGACGGGAGGCCCTACGAGCAGTACTTC. Protein: CASSVDGRPYEQYF.

This CDR3 reads CASSQESRQGARNEQFF. The CDR3 nucleotides are TGTGCCAGCAGCCAAGAATCACGACAGGGGGCTAGGAATGAGCAGTTCTTC. The gene calls are TRBV4-2 and TRBJ2-1, with 10 positions matching TRBD1. The V gene's germline CDR1 is LGHNA and CDR2 YNFKEQ. V was pared by 0 bases and J by 7 bases, with 9 bases of the junction left unmatched. The CDR3 extends over 17 amino acids.

This clone came up a few times. V gene TRBV18 combines with J gene TRBJ1-6; D is uncertain. With 2 bases removed from V and 0 bases from J, the gap between germline ends came to 11 bases. Per the germline V gene, CDR1 is KGHSH and CDR2 is LQKENI. This CDR3 contains 17 residues. The CDR3 region has the DNA TGTGCCAGCTCACCAAATCGGGTATCCTCCTATAATTCACCCCTCCACTTT. It yields the protein CASSPNRVSSYNSPLHF.

CDR3 sequence: CASSLQDRGYGYTF. In DNA form, the CDR3 reads TGTGCCAGCAGTCTTCAGGACAGGGGCTATGGCTACACCTTC. The rearrangement links TRBV27 to TRBJ1-2; 9 bases match TRBD1. CDR3 length equals 14 residues. The ends lost 5 bases at V and 4 bases at J; junction bases unmatched: 5. The germline V gene has CDR1 MNHEY and CDR2 SMNVEV (reference sequence).

J is TRBJ1-6 and V is TRBV7-9, with no clear D. Trimming took off 2 bases at V and 0 bases at J, with 5 bases between the two ends. Per germline, CDR1 SEHNR and CDR2 FQNEAQ (reference sequence). The CDR3 sequence is 15 residues long. The CDR3 region has the DNA TGTGCCAGCAGCTTATGGCTCTCCTATAATTCACCCCTCCACTTT. Protein sequence: CASSLWLSYNSPLHF.

CDR3 sequence reads: CASSQDLWQNANTGELFF. CDR3 sequence (DNA): TGTGCCAGCAGCCAAGATTTGTGGCAAAACGCGAACACCGGGGAGCTGTTTTTT. The chain links TRBV4-2 to TRBJ2-2; the D is unclear. V was clipped by 0 bases and J by 0 bases, with 14 bases between them. Germline V gene data show CDR1 as LGHNA and CDR2 as YNFKEQ. The CDR3 covers 18 residues.

In its sample, this clone was seen once. The chain links TRBV11-3 to TRBJ2-4; 11 bases are shared with TRBD2. CDR1 is SGHNT and CDR2 is YENEEA in the germline V gene. Trimming removed 1 base from V and 8 bases from J; junction bases left unmatched: 13. The CDR3 runs 18 residues. The CDR3, as DNA: TGTGCCAGCAGCTTAGCCGCCCTACGGACTAGCGGGTGGGACATTCAGTACTTC. This gives the protein CASSLAALRTSGWDIQYF.

The chain has TRBV30 and TRBJ2-5; TRBD2 agrees at 10 bases. The CDR3 sequence is 14 residues long. Germline lookup yields CDR1 GTSNPN and CDR2 SVGIG (reference sequence). V shed 0 bases, J shed 5 bases, and the junction held 3 bases outside the gene matches. Written as DNA, the CDR3 is TGTGCCTGGAGTGTCCTAGCGGGAGTTGAGACCCAGTACTTC. Amino acid sequence: CAWSVLAGVETQYF. Supplemented by reference TRBV30 and TRBJ2-5, the full variable domain reads SQTIHQWPATLVQPVGSPLSLECTVEGTSNPNLYWYRQAAGRGLQLLFYSVGIGQISSEVPQNLSASRPQDRQFILSSKKLLLSDSGFYLCAWSVLAGVETQYFGPGTRLLVL.

In its sample, this clone was seen once. The chain joins TRBV24-1 to TRBJ2-1, with 15 bases fitting TRBD2. The trim removed 4 bases at V and 10 bases at J, leaving 13 bases unmatched. The CDR3 covers 18 residues. Germline loops: CDR1 KGHDR, CDR2 SFDVKD. The CDR3 nucleotides read TGTGCCACCAGTGACCTCGGGGGACTAGCGGGAGGTTTAATGGAGCAGTTCTTC. It translates to CATSDLGGLAGGLMEQFF.

V is TRBV2 and J is TRBJ2-1; TRBD2 aligns across 9 bases. There are 14 residues in the CDR3. Trimming took 8 bases from V and 3 from J; bases not matched to a gene: 5. In germline, CDR1 is SNHLY, CDR2 FYNNEI. DNA for the CDR3: TGTGCCAGCGAGCGGGAGGCCTTCTACAATGAGCAGTTCTTC. Translating gives CASEREAFYNEQFF.

The J gene is TRBJ1-4, the V gene TRBV6-5; 7 bases fit TRBD1. This CDR3 is 15 amino acids long. Germline CDR1 reads MNHEY; CDR2 reads SVGAGI. Unmatched junction bases numbered 12, after V lost 7 bases and J lost 7 bases. The CDR3 sequence is CASKETAGGGEKLFF. As DNA, the CDR3 is TGTGCCAGCAAAGAAACGGCAGGGGGAGGTGAAAAACTGTTTTTT.

This chain links TRBV18 with TRBJ1-2, with 7 bases lining up with TRBD1. The germline V gene encodes CDR1 KGHSH and CDR2 LQKENI. This CDR3 has 15 amino acids. Losses at the gene ends were 3 bases for V and 1 base for J; bases not matched to a gene: 5. CDR3 DNA sequence: TGTGCCAGCTCACCTAAACAGGGGATTAACTATGGCTACACCTTC. Its translation: CASSPKQGINYGYTF. Combining the CDR3 with reference TRBV18 and TRBJ1-2 gives the whole variable domain NAGVMQNPRHLVRRRGQEARLRCSPMKGHSHVYWYRQLPEEGLKFMVYLQKENIIDESGMPKERFSAEFPKEGPSILRIQQVVRGDSAAYFCASSPKQGINYGYTFGSGTRLTVV.

The chain employs TRBV10-3 and TRBJ2-7; TRBD2 matches at 9 bases. J lost 6 bases, V lost 2 bases, and 5 bases had no gene match. This CDR3 has 14 residues. CDR1 and CDR2 from the germline V gene are ENHRY and SYGVKD. The CDR3 DNA reads TGTGCCATCAGTGAGGTAGCGGGAGCTGGCGAGCAGTACTTC. This gives the protein CAISEVAGAGEQYF.